One sample yielded the 17 T cell receptor beta chains listed below, sequenced in a study of CD8 T cells in ankylosing spondylitis. Study-wide points: Roughly eight highly homologous variants made up a TCR beta motif that seemed to typify ankylosing spondylitis blood.

What these receptors recognize is not known. One entry per CDR3 protein results from TCRdb running MiXCR on the 5' RACE reads. The sample has approximately 400,000 distinct CDR3 sequences, roughly 17% seen once. Sequencing was performed on blood, either unsorted or a sorted T cell fraction (not recorded which). These receptors were taken from a male donor with ankylosing spondylitis.

The chain joins TRBV30 to TRBJ1-4; TRBD1 aligns across 7 bases. From germline, CDR1 is GTSNPN and CDR2 SVGIG (reference sequence). The V and J ends lost 2 bases and 0 bases, in that order; junction bases with no gene match: 6. The CDR3 has 16 amino acids. The CDR3 region has the DNA TGTGCCTGGAGTTCCGGACAGGCGGCAACTAATGAAAAACTGTTTTTT. This gives the protein CAWSSGQAATNEKLFF. Full variable domain (rest looked up from reference TRBV30 and TRBJ1-4): SQTIHQWPATLVQPVGSPLSLECTVEGTSNPNLYWYRQAAGRGLQLLFYSVGIGQISSEVPQNLSASRPQDRQFILSSKKLLLSDSGFYLCAWSSGQAATNEKLFFGSGTQLSVL.

The rearrangement uses TRBV7-2 and TRBJ1-5; D perhaps matches TRBD1 (5 bases). Germline-derived CDR1 and CDR2 are SGHTA and FQGNSA. The ends were cut back, 1 base at V and 6 bases at J, with 13 bases in the middle. The CDR3 totals 15 residues. The CDR3 spells CASSLGGDVGQPQHF. CDR3 nucleotide sequence: TGTGCCAGCAGCTTAGGGGGGGATGTAGGTCAGCCCCAGCATTTT.

J is TRBJ2-5 and V is TRBV29-1; TRBD2 might be the D (6 bases). The CDR3 is made up of 11 amino acids. V lost 7 bases and J 4 bases, leaving 10 bases between the germline ends. Germline-derived CDR1 and CDR2 are SQVTM and ANQGSEA. DNA of the CDR3: TGCAGCGGCCTGGGGGGAGAGACCCAGTACTTC. It translates to CSGLGGETQYF.

The genes are TRBV4-3 and TRBJ1-1; 9 bases map to TRBD1. The junction had 5 bases not matched to a gene; V was cut back by 3 bases and J by 0 bases. Germline lookup yields CDR1 LGHNA and CDR2 YSLEER. The CDR3 spans 16 residues. CDR3 protein: CASSQGTGRMNTEAFF. CDR3 DNA sequence: TGCGCCAGCAGCCAGGGGACAGGGAGAATGAACACTGAAGCTTTCTTT.

This chain links TRBV7-2 with TRBJ1-3; the D gene is possibly TRBD1 (5 bases). Germline lookup yields CDR1 SGHTA and CDR2 FQGNSA. Trimming pared 2 bases from V and 0 bases from J, leaving 14 bases between. CDR3 length equals 17 residues. In nucleotides, the CDR3 is TGTGCCAGCAGCTTAAAGGGCGGGACTAACTCTGGAAACACCATATATTTT. Protein product: CASSLKGGTNSGNTIYF.

This rearrangement joins TRBV30 to TRBJ1-6, with TRBD1 as a possible D gene (5 bases). The CDR3 loop spans 14 amino acids. Per the germline V gene, CDR1 is GTSNPN and CDR2 is SVGIG (reference sequence). The V end lost 0 bases, the J end lost 7 bases, and 10 bases lay between the germline ends. CDR3 nucleotide sequence: TGTGCCTGGAGTGTACCCGGGGGAAATTCACCCCTCCACTTT. It yields the protein CAWSVPGGNSPLHF.

V gene TRBV19 combines with J gene TRBJ1-1; D ambiguous. V was cut by 7 bases and J by 2 bases, with 17 bases left in between. Germline V gene data show CDR1 as LNHDA and CDR2 as SQIVND (reference sequence). There are 15 residues in the CDR3. The CDR3 DNA follows: TGTGCCAGTACTGCGAATGCCCCCGGTAACACTGAAGCTTTCTTT. The encoded protein is CASTANAPGNTEAFF.

This clonotype was observed a few times. J is TRBJ1-2 and V is TRBV28, with 8 nucleotides matching TRBD1. Losses at the gene ends were 2 bases for V and 5 bases for J; bases not matched to a gene: 10. Per germline, CDR1 MDHEN and CDR2 SYDVKM. CDR3 length: 16 amino acids. This CDR3 is CASSLGTRTGRYGYTF. The DNA for the CDR3 is TGTGCCAGCAGTTTAGGGACCCGGACAGGGAGGTATGGCTACACCTTC.

This chain links TRBV10-3 with TRBJ1-4; no clear D gene. V gave up 0 bases and J gave up 6 bases, with 5 bases separating them. The CDR3 totals 13 residues. Per the germline V gene, CDR1 is ENHRY and CDR2 is SYGVKD. CDR3 coding DNA: TGTGCCATCAGTGAGTCGATTTATGAAAAACTGTTTTTT. Protein: CAISESIYEKLFF.

Only a few counts were recorded for this clonotype. The chain links TRBV18 to TRBJ1-1; D is unclear. CDR1 is KGHSH, CDR2 LQKENI, per germline. The CDR3 length is 13 residues. V was clipped by 4 bases and J by 4 bases, with 10 bases between them. CDR3 nucleotide sequence: TGTGCCAGCTCACAAGACGGTGCCACTGAAGCTTTCTTT. This codes for CASSQDGATEAFF. Full variable domain (remainder filled in from reference TRBV18 and TRBJ1-1): NAGVMQNPRHLVRRRGQEARLRCSPMKGHSHVYWYRQLPEEGLKFMVYLQKENIIDESGMPKERFSAEFPKEGPSILRIQQVVRGDSAAYFCASSQDGATEAFFGQGTRLTVV.

The genes are TRBV3-1 and TRBJ2-1, with D possibly matching TRBD2 (6 bases). Trimming took 5 bases from V and 3 from J, leaving 11 bases between them. Germline V gives CDR1 LGHDT, CDR2 YNNKEL (reference sequence). The CDR3 runs 14 residues. The CDR3 region is CASSGGLIYNEQFF. As DNA, the CDR3 is TGTGCCAGCAGCGGGGGACTTATCTACAATGAGCAGTTCTTC.

This clonotype has only a few counts. The rearrangement links TRBV20-1 to TRBJ2-7, with TRBD1 matching over 8 bases. CDR3 length equals 14 residues. V lost 2 bases to trimming and J lost 2 bases; unmatched junction nucleotides: 5. Germline CDR1 is DFQATT and CDR2 is SNEGSKA (reference sequence). CDR3 region: CSARTDRGTYEQYF. The CDR3, as DNA: TGCAGTGCTAGAACCGACAGGGGTACCTACGAGCAGTACTTC.

The sample holds many counts of this clonotype. This sequence joins TRBV28 and TRBJ2-7; possibly TRBD1 or TRBD2 for D (5 bases each). The V gene's germline CDR1 is MDHEN and CDR2 SYDVKM. This CDR3 comprises 13 residues. V was clipped by 6 bases and J by 4 bases, with 13 bases between them. The CDR3 region is CASRVAGTYEQYF. The DNA for the CDR3 is TGTGCCAGCAGAGTGGCAGGGACGTACGAGCAGTACTTC.

The chain joins TRBV19 to TRBJ1-1, with a tentative D call TRBD1 (6 bases). The CDR3 is 13 amino acids. Trimming cost V 9 bases and J 2 bases, with 13 bases left between them. Per the germline V gene, CDR1 is LNHDA and CDR2 is SQIVND (reference sequence). The DNA for the CDR3 is TGTGCCAGCCGACCGGACAGAAACACTGAAGCTTTCTTT. This gives the protein CASRPDRNTEAFF.

The chain has TRBV30 and TRBJ2-5; 9 bases match TRBD1. The CDR3 totals 15 residues. Germline values: CDR1 GTSNPN, CDR2 SVGIG (reference sequence). The J segment lost 4 bases and the V segment lost 3 bases, leaving 9 bases of the junction unmatched. The DNA of the CDR3 is TGTGCCTGGAGGCCCACAGGGGGCGGAGGAGAGACCCAGTACTTC. Translation gives CAWRPTGGGGETQYF.

The V call is TRBV5-5, the J call TRBJ2-4; 9 nucleotides align to TRBD1. V shed 3 bases and J 8 bases; nucleotides not matched to a gene: 12. Germline V gene data show CDR1 as SGHKS and CDR2 as YYEKEE (reference sequence). This CDR3 has 16 amino acids. CDR3 nucleotides: TGTGCCAGCAGCTCGACGGGGGGACAGGGCGGCTACATTCAGTACTTC. This encodes CASSSTGGQGGYIQYF.

This clonotype was detected only a few times. The chain has TRBV15 and TRBJ1-2, with 8 bases fitting TRBD1. CDR1 is LNHNV, CDR2 YYDKDF, per germline (reference sequence). After removal of 0 bases from V and 3 bases from J, the junction contained 6 bases not matched to a gene. This CDR3 is 16 amino acids long. In DNA, the CDR3 is TGTGCCACCAGCAGAGACGGACAGGGATATGACTATGGCTACACCTTC. This encodes CATSRDGQGYDYGYTF.